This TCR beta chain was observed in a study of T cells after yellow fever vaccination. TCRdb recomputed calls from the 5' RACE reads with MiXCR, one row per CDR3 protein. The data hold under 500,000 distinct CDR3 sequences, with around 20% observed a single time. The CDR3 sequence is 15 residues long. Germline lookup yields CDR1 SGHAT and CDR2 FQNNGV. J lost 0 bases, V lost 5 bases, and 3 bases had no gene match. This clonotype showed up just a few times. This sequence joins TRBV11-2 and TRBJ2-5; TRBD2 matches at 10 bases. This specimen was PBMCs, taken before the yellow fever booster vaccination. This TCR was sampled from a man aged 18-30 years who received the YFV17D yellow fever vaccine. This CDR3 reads CASSHGLADQETQYF. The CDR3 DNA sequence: TGTGCCAGCAGCCACGGACTAGCGGACCAAGAGACCCAGTACTTC.